The present entry profiles one T cell receptor (beta chain) with its context. Antigen: not known. Only in-frame clones appear in the TCRdb table, and some are missing; sequencing was by immunoSEQ multiplex PCR. Of fewer than 20,000 clones listed, just over 70% are singletons. Between the trimmed V and J ends, which lost 3 bases and 0 bases, there was a span of 9 bases. This CDR3 region has 14 residues. The data belong to a study of T cell repertoires in ileal Crohn's disease. Study details: At surgery, under 40% of patients smoked, with median disease duration roughly 7.7 years. All patients had surgery for stricturing (approximately 61%) or penetrating (about 40%) disease.

The study, taken as a whole, reports: Sorted CD8 T cells held more high-frequency clones than CD4. Clonality above 26.8% at surgery always came with endoscopic recurrence.

What was sequenced was ileal tissue. The chain uses TRBV5-3 and TRBJ1-1, with TRBD1 as a possible D gene (5 bases). TRBV5-3 is annotated as an ORF whose role is uncertain. The sequence was collected from an adult with Crohn's disease. The CDR3 region is CARSWRGMNTEAFF. CDR3 bases: TGTGCCAGAAGCTGGAGGGGCATGAACACTGAAGCTTTCTTT.